What follows are 18 T cell receptor beta chains derived from one specimen sequenced in a study of cytotoxic CD8 clonotypes in ibrutinib-treated CLL (dated by TCRdb to about 2021). The library was obtained by the immunoSEQ multiplex PCR assay. TCRdb re-hosts the immuneACCESS table, in-frame sequences only. Its copies lack some clones; in the studies checked, an unresolved V gene accounts for under half of them, and the cause for the rest is not known. For this sample the table gives under 150,000 clones, of which around 90% were detected only once. The ten largest account for 10% to 11% of the sample. This specimen's time point label, interpreted: about a year on ibrutinib. This sample comprised PBMCs, obtained after 12 months of ibrutinib treatment. The receptors were sampled from a human donor with chronic lymphocytic leukemia.

V usage is TRBV5-1 and J usage is TRBJ1-1, with 7 bases identical to TRBD1. Trimming at V came to 7 bases and at J to 0 bases, leaving 12 bases not matched to a gene. This CDR3 is built from 16 residues. Germline V gene data show CDR1 as SGHRS and CDR2 as YFSETQ. CDR3: CASVRSTGDLNTEAFF. For the CDR3, the DNA is TGCGCCAGCGTCCGGAGTACAGGGGACCTGAACACTGAAGCTTTCTTT.

Here the CDR3 reads CASSFDRWTNEKLFF. CDR3 DNA: TGTGCCAGCAGCTTCGACAGGTGGACTAATGAAAAACTGTTTTTT. The rearrangement uses TRBV7-2 and TRBJ1-4, with D perhaps TRBD1 (6 bases). The CDR3 is 15 residues long. Trimming cost V 3 bases and J 2 bases, with 10 bases left between them. The germline gives CDR1 SGHTA, CDR2 FQGNSA.

This chain uses TRBV19 with TRBJ2-2; TRBD1 is a possible D gene (6 bases). The CDR3 runs to 16 residues. Trimming stripped 6 bases from V and 3 bases from J, with 17 bases between. Germline lookup yields CDR1 LNHDA and CDR2 SQIVND (reference sequence). DNA of the CDR3: TGTGCCAGTAGGCCCCCGGGACACACGGACACCGGGGAGCTGTTTTTT. It codes for CASRPPGHTDTGELFF.

The J gene is TRBJ2-7, the V gene TRBV29-1; TRBD2 matches 8 bases. Germline values: CDR1 SQVTM, CDR2 ANQGSEA. With V trimmed by 7 bases and J by 6 bases, 14 bases remained unmatched. The CDR3 sequence is 14 residues long. CDR3 nucleotide sequence: TGCAGCGGGAGGGGAGTTGCGGGAGGTTCCGAGCAGTACTTC. It specifies CSGRGVAGGSEQYF.

The V call is TRBV28, the J call TRBJ2-6, with TRBD1 matching over 9 bases. This CDR3 has 17 amino acids. CDR1 is MDHEN, CDR2 SYDVKM, per germline. V dropped 5 bases and J dropped 0; count of bases not matched to a gene: 5. CDR3 DNA sequence: TGTGCCAGCAGTCCTGGACAGGGGCGCTCTGGGGCCAACGTCCTGACTTTC. Its protein is CASSPGQGRSGANVLTF.

This clone was detected only once. V gene TRBV7-6 combines with J gene TRBJ2-1, with 7 bases aligning to TRBD1. CDR1 and CDR2 from the germline V gene are SGHVS and FNYEAQ. The CDR3 consists of 12 residues. The junction had 3 bases not matched to a gene; V was cut back by 3 bases and J by 10 bases. For the CDR3, the DNA is TGTGCCAGCAGCTTGGTACAGGGGGAGCAGTTCTTC. Amino acid sequence: CASSLVQGEQFF.

V and J are TRBV19 and TRBJ2-5; TRBD2 matches 13 bases. The CDR3 length is 13 residues. V shed 9 bases and J 7 bases; nucleotides not matched to a gene: 5. Germline V gene lookup returns CDR1 LNHDA and CDR2 SQIVND (reference sequence). The CDR3 loop reads CASGLAGEGTQYF. The CDR3 DNA sequence: TGTGCCAGCGGACTAGCGGGAGAGGGGACCCAGTACTTC.

The V gene is TRBV28, the J gene TRBJ2-7; 8 bases are shared with TRBD2. The CDR3 contains 14 residues. After removal of 8 bases from V and 0 bases from J, the junction contained 6 bases not matched to a gene. The V gene's germline CDR1 is MDHEN and CDR2 SYDVKM. CDR3 coding DNA: TGTGCCAGCGCTTCCGGGGGGGCCTCCTACGAGCAGTACTTC. Its translation is CASASGGASYEQYF. Complete variable domain (other parts from reference TRBV28 and TRBJ2-7): DVKVTQSSRYLVKRTGEKVFLECVQDMDHENMFWYRQDPGLGLRLIYFSYDVKMKEKGDIPEGYSVSREKKERFSLILESASTNQTSMYLCASASGGASYEQYFGPGTRLTVT.

The chain employs TRBV19 and TRBJ1-3, with D possibly TRBD1 on 5 matching bases. The V and J ends lost 7 bases and 8 bases respectively, with 15 bases between them. The CDR3 runs 13 residues. In germline, CDR1 is LNHDA, CDR2 SQIVND (reference sequence). The DNA of the CDR3 is TGTGCCAGTAACCGGCGGGGGACGGACACCATATATTTT. As protein: CASNRRGTDTIYF.

The count of this clone is one. The rearrangement uses TRBV27 and TRBJ2-7; 7 bases align to TRBD1. The V segment lost 5 bases and the J segment 4 bases; nucleotides outside the gene matches: 8. The CDR3 runs to 14 residues. Germline V lookup: CDR1 MNHEY, CDR2 SMNVEV (reference sequence). CDR3 amino acids: CASSGRTGRYEQYF. The DNA for the CDR3 is TGTGCCAGCAGTGGAAGGACAGGAAGATACGAGCAGTACTTC.

The chain couples TRBV9 to TRBJ2-4; 8 bases map to TRBD2. Unmatched junction bases numbered 10, after V lost 4 bases and J lost 10 bases. Germline V gives CDR1 SGDLS, CDR2 YYNGEE. The CDR3 is 14 amino acids. CDR3: CASSPPGGSEIQYF. The CDR3 region has the DNA TGTGCCAGCAGCCCCCCGGGGGGGTCGGAAATTCAGTACTTC.

The chain recombines TRBV11-2 with TRBJ2-7; perhaps TRBD2 as D (5 bases). V lost 5 bases and J lost 0, with 20 bases in between. There are 17 residues in the CDR3. CDR1 and CDR2 (germline): SGHAT, FQNNGV. This CDR3 is CASSPRVLRRSSYEQYF. CDR3 nucleotides: TGTGCCAGCAGCCCCAGAGTATTGCGGAGGAGCTCCTACGAGCAGTACTTC.

The chain recombines TRBV11-3 with TRBJ2-4, with D perhaps TRBD1 (5 bases). CDR1 and CDR2 from the germline V gene are SGHNT and YENEEA. V lost 6 bases, J lost 7 bases, and 16 bases lay in between. The CDR3 is made up of 14 amino acids. The CDR3 protein is CASRDARESNIQYF. CDR3 DNA sequence: TGTGCCAGCAGGGATGCCAGGGAATCGAACATTCAGTACTTC.

This clone was counted a single time. The rearrangement uses TRBV7-9 and TRBJ2-5; the D gene is possibly TRBD2 (5 bases). The CDR3 spans 14 residues. Trimming removed 5 bases from V and 1 base from J, with 11 bases in between. Germline-derived CDR1 and CDR2 are SEHNR and FQNEAQ (reference sequence). This CDR3 is CASSPEGFQETQYF. The CDR3 region has the DNA TGTGCCAGCAGCCCCGAGGGTTTCCAAGAGACCCAGTACTTC.

In this sample, this clone turned up a few times. This chain joins TRBV19 and TRBJ1-5, with 10 bases aligning to TRBD1. Germline-derived CDR1 and CDR2 are LNHDA and SQIVND (reference sequence). The CDR3 runs 14 residues. J gave up 7 bases and V 10 bases, and 10 bases lay outside the gene matches. In DNA form, the CDR3 reads TGTGCCACGAACGACGACAGGGGGCAACAGCCCCAGCATTTT. This translates into CATNDDRGQQPQHF.

V usage is TRBV19 and J usage is TRBJ2-7; the D gene is possibly TRBD2 (6 bases). Trimming took 5 bases from V and 2 from J, leaving 19 bases between them. This CDR3 spans 16 amino acids. Germline V gene data show CDR1 as LNHDA and CDR2 as SQIVND (reference sequence). For the CDR3, the DNA is TGTGCCAGTAGTGTCGTAGCGGAACTAACAACCTACGAGCAGTACTTC. Its protein product is CASSVVAELTTYEQYF.

This clone was seen a single time. The chain uses TRBV5-1 and TRBJ2-1; TRBD1 agrees at 8 bases. The CDR3 is 14 residues long. With 3 bases clipped from V and 7 bases from J, the junction kept 6 bases outside the gene matches. From germline, CDR1 is SGHRS and CDR2 YFSETQ. The CDR3 is CASSSGQGLNEQFF. The CDR3 DNA reads as TGCGCCAGCAGCTCCGGACAGGGTTTGAATGAGCAGTTCTTC.

The rearrangement links TRBV5-4 to TRBJ2-1, with a possible D match to TRBD1 (5 bases). Germline V gene sequence: CDR1 SGHNT, CDR2 YYREEE (reference sequence). The CDR3 covers 16 residues. Trimming shortened V by 0 bases and J by 7 bases, and 17 bases separated the two germline ends. CDR3 loop: CASSLGGATQRNEQFF. DNA of the CDR3: TGTGCCAGCAGCTTGGGTGGGGCCACGCAAAGGAATGAGCAGTTCTTC.